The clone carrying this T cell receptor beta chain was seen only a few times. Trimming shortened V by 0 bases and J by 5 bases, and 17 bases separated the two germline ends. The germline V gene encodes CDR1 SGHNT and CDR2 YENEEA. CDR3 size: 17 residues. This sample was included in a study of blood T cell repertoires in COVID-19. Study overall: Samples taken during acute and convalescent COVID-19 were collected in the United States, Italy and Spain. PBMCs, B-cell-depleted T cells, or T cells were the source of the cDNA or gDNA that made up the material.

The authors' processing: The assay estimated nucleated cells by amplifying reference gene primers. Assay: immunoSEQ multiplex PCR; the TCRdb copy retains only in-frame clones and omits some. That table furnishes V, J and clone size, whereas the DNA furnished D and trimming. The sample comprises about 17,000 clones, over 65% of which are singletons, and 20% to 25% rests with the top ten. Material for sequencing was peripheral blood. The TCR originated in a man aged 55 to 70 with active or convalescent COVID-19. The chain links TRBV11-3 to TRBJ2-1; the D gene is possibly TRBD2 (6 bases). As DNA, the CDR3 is TGTGCCAGCAGCTTAGAGGGTGGGGCGGGGTCAAACAATGAGCAGTTCTTC. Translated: CASSLEGGAGSNNEQFF.